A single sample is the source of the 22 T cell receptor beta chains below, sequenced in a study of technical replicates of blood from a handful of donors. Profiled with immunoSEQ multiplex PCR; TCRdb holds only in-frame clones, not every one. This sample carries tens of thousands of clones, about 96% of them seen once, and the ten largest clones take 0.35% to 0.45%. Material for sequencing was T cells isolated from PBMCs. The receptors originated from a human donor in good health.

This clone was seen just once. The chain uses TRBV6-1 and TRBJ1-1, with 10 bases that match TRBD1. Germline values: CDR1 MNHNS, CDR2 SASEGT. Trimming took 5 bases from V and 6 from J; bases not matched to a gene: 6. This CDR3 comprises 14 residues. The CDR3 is CASSQTGGEAEAFF. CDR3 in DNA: TGTGCCAGCAGTCAGACAGGGGGCGAGGCTGAAGCTTTCTTT.

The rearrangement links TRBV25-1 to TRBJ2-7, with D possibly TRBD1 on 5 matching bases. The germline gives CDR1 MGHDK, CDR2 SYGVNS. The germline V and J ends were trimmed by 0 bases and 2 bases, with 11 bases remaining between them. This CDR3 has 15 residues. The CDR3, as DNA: TGTGCCAGCAGTGAATATACAGGCTCAACCTACGAGCAGTACTTC. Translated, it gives CASSEYTGSTYEQYF.

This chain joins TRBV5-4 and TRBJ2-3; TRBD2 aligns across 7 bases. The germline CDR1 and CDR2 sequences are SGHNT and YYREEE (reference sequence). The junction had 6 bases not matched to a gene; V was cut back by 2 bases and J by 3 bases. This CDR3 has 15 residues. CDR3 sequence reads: CASSFGAGDTDTQYF. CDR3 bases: TGTGCCAGCAGCTTCGGGGCGGGAGATACAGATACGCAGTATTTT.

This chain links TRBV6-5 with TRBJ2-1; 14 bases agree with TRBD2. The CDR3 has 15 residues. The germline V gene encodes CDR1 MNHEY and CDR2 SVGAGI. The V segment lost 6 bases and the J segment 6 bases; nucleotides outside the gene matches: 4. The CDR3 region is CASSRGTSGGNEQFF. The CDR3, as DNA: TGTGCCAGCAGCCGTGGGACTAGCGGGGGCAATGAGCAGTTCTTC.

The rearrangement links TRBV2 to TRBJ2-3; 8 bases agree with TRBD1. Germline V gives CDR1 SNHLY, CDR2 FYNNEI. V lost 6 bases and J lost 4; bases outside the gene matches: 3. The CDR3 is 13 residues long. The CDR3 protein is CASSGQGSDTQYF. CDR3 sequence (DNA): TGTGCCAGCAGCGGACAGGGCTCAGATACGCAGTATTTT.

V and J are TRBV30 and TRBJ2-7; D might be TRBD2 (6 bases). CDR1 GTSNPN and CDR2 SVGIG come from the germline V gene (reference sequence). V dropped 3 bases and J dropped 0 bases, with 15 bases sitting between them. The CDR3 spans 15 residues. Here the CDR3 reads CAWRSLRDRSYEQYF. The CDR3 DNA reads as TGTGCCTGGAGAAGTTTGCGGGATCGCTCCTACGAGCAGTACTTC.

The CDR3 region has the DNA TGTGCCAGCAGTGAAGCTAGCCCACTCTCCTACAATGAGCAGTTCTTC. This sequence encodes CASSEASPLSYNEQFF. The rearrangement links TRBV6-1 to TRBJ2-1; D call uncertain. The V gene's germline CDR1 is MNHNS and CDR2 SASEGT. V lost 0 bases and J 0 bases, leaving 9 bases between the germline ends. The CDR3 loop spans 16 amino acids.

The CDR3 nucleotides read TGCGCCAGCAGCTTGGCCCCCTCGGGGGGGGCCTACGAGCAGTACTTC. Amino acid sequence: CASSLAPSGGAYEQYF. V gene TRBV5-1 combines with J gene TRBJ2-7; 8 bases fit TRBD2. This CDR3 has 16 residues. Looked up from germline, CDR1 is SGHRS and CDR2 is YFSETQ. The V gene end was trimmed by 0 bases and the J gene end by 2 bases; junction bases not matched to a gene: 7.

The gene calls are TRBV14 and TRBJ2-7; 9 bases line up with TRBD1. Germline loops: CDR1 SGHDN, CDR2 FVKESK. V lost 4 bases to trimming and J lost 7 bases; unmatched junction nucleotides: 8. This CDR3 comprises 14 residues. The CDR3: CASSLSGTGLEQYF. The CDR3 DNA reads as TGTGCCAGCAGCCTGTCCGGGACAGGGTTGGAGCAGTACTTC.

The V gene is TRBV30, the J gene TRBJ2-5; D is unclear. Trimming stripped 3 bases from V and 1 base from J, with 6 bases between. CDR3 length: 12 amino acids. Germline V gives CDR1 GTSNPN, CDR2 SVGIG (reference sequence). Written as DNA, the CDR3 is TGTGCCTGGAGGCCAGGCCAAGAGACCCAGTACTTC. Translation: CAWRPGQETQYF.

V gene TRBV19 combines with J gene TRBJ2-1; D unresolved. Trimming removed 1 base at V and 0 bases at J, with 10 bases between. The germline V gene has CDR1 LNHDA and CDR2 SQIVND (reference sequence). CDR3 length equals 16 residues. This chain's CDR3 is CASSIASSSSYNEQFF. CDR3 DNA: TGTGCCAGTAGTATAGCCTCCTCTAGCTCCTACAATGAGCAGTTCTTC.

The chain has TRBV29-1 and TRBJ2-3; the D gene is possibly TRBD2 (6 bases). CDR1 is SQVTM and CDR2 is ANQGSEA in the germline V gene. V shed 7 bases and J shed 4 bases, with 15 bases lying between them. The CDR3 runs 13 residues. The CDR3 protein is CSGGGVGADTQYF. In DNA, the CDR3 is TGCAGCGGGGGAGGAGTCGGGGCAGATACGCAGTATTTT.

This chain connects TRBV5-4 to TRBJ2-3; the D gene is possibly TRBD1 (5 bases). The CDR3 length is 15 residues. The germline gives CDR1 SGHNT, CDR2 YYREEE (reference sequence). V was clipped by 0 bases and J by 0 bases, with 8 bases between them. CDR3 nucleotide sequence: TGTGCCAGCAGCTTGGGCAGGGATAGCACAGATACGCAGTATTTT. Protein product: CASSLGRDSTDTQYF. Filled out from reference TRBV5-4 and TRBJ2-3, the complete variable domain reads ETGVTQSPTHLIKTRGQQVTLRCSSQSGHNTVSWYQQALGQGPQFIFQYYREEENGRGNFPPRFSGLQFPNYSSELNVNALELDDSALYLCASSLGRDSTDTQYFGPGTRLTVL.

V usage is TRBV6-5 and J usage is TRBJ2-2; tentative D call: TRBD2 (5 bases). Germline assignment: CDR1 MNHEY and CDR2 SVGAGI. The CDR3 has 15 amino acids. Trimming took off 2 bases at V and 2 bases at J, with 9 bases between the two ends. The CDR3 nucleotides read TGTGCCAGCAGTTACACTGGACTCAACACCGGGGAGCTGTTTTTT. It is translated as CASSYTGLNTGELFF.

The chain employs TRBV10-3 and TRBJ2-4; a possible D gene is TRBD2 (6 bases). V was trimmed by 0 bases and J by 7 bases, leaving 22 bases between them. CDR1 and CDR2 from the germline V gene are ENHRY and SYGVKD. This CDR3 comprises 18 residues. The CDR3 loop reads CAISESGTLGGKENIQYF. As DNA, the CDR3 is TGTGCCATCAGTGAGTCTGGGACCCTGGGCGGGAAAGAGAACATTCAGTACTTC.

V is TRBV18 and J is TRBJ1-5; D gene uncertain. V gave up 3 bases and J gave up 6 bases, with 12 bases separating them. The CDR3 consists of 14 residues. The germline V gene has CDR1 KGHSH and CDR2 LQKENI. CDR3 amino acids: CASSPYGVIQPQHF. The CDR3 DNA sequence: TGTGCCAGCTCACCCTACGGGGTCATTCAGCCCCAGCATTTT.

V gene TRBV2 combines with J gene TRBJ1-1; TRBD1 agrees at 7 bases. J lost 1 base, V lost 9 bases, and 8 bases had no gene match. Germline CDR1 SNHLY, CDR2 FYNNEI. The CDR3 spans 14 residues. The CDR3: CASCWDSPNTEAFF. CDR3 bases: TGTGCCAGTTGTTGGGACAGCCCGAACACTGAAGCTTTCTTT.

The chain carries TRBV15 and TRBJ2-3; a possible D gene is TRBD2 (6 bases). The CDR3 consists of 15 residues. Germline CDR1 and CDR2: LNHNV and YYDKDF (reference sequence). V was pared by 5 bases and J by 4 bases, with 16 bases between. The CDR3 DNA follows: TGTGCCACCAGCTACGCGGGAAGACCACCAGATACGCAGTATTTT. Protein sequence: CATSYAGRPPDTQYF.

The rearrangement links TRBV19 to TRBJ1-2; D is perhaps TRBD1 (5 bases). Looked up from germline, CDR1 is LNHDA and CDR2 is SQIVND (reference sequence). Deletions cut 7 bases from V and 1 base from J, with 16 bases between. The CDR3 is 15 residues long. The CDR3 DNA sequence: TGTGCCAGTACTGTCGGCTGGGGGGTTAACTATGGCTACACCTTC. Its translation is CASTVGWGVNYGYTF.

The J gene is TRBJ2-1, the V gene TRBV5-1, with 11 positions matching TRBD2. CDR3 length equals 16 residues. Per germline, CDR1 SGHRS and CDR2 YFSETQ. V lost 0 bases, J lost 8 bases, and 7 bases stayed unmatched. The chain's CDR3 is CASSLGASGRFYEQFF. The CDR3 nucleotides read TGCGCCAGCAGCTTGGGGGCTAGCGGGAGGTTTTATGAGCAGTTCTTC.

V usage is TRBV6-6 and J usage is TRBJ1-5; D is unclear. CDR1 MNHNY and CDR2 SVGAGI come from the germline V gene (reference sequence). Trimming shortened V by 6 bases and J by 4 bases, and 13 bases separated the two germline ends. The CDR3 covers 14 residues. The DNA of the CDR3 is TGTGCCAGCAGCCCCCAGGCGTATAATCAGCCCCAGCATTTT. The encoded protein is CASSPQAYNQPQHF.

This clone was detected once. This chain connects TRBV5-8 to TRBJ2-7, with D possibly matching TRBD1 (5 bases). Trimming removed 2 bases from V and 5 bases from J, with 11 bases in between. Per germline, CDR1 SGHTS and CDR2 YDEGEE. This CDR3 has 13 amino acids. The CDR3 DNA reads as TGTGCCAGCAGCTTAACAGGAGAGAACGAGCAGTACTTC. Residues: CASSLTGENEQYF.